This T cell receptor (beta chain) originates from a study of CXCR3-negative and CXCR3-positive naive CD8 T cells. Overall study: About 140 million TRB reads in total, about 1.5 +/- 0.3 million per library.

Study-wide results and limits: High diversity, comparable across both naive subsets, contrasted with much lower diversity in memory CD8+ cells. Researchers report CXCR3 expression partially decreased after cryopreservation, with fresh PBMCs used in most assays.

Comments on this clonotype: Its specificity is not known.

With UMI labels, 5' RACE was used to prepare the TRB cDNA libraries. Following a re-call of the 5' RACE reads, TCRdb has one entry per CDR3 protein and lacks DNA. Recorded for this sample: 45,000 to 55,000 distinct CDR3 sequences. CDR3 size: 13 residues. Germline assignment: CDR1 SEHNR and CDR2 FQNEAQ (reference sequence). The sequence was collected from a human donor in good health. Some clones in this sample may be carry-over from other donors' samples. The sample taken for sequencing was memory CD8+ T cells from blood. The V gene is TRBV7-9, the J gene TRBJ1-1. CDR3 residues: CASSLSLKEEAFF.